Below are 24 T cell receptor beta chains sequenced from a single sample in a study of shared clonotypes between healthy human individuals. TCRdb's table, derived via immunoSEQ multiplex PCR, lists solely in-frame clones and lacks some. The repertoire holds around 1.9 million clones, with 93% as singletons. CD8 cells classed as naive were CD45RO-negative and positively selected for CCR7, excluding terminally differentiated effector memory CD45RA+ cells. Material for sequencing was naive CD8+ T cells from PBMCs. These receptors were obtained from a man in his late teens or twenties in good health. Some clones in this sample may be carry-over from other donors' samples.

The CDR3 DNA reads as TGTGCCAGCAGCGTAGATCTGAGCGGGCAAACGAACACCGGGGAGCTGTTTTTT. Protein: CASSVDLSGQTNTGELFF. The V call is TRBV9, the J call TRBJ2-2; TRBD2 might be the D (6 bases). Germline CDR1 and CDR2: SGDLS and YYNGEE. This CDR3 spans 18 amino acids. The ends were cut back, 0 bases at V and 0 bases at J, with 15 bases in the middle. The complete variable domain, with remaining parts taken from reference TRBV9 and TRBJ2-2, reads DSGVTQTPKHLITATGQRVTLRCSPRSGDLSVYWYQQSLDQGLQFLIQYYNGEERAKGNILERFSAQQFPDLHSELNLSSLELGDSALYFCASSVDLSGQTNTGELFFGEGSRLTVL.

In the case of this clone: The sample has other DNA sequences that encode this CDR3 too. The chain's CDR3 is CASSLLAGVADTQYF. CDR3 DNA sequence: TGTGCCAGCAGTCTTCTAGCGGGAGTGGCAGATACGCAGTATTTT. The J gene is TRBJ2-3, the V gene TRBV6-5; 10 bases map to TRBD2. Germline V CDR1 and CDR2: MNHEY, SVGAGI. CDR3 size: 15 residues. With 5 bases clipped from V and 4 bases from J, the junction kept 6 bases outside the gene matches.

V gene TRBV19 combines with J gene TRBJ1-1; 7 bases line up with TRBD1. The CDR3 extends over 15 amino acids. The germline V gene encodes CDR1 LNHDA and CDR2 SQIVND (reference sequence). After removal of 6 bases from V and 1 base from J, the junction contained 8 bases not matched to a gene. CDR3 in amino acids: CASSLHRGTNTEAFF. CDR3 sequence (DNA): TGTGCCAGTAGCTTACACAGGGGAACGAACACTGAAGCTTTCTTT.

The chain links TRBV5-6 to TRBJ2-1; 7 positions agree with TRBD1. Losses at the gene ends were 5 bases for V and 4 bases for J; bases not matched to a gene: 6. The germline V gene encodes CDR1 SGHDT and CDR2 YYEEEE. The CDR3 is 14 residues long. CDR3 nucleotide sequence: TGTGCCAGCAGTCCAGGGGGAAGATACAATGAGCAGTTCTTC. This sequence encodes CASSPGGRYNEQFF.

The rearrangement uses TRBV15 and TRBJ1-5; 8 nucleotides agree with TRBD1. Germline CDR1 and CDR2: LNHNV and YYDKDF (reference sequence). V lost 7 bases to trimming and J lost 6 bases; unmatched junction nucleotides: 2. This CDR3 has 12 amino acids. The CDR3 nucleotides are TGTGCCACCAACGACAGGGGTCAGCCCCAGCATTTT. Its protein product is CATNDRGQPQHF.

The chain couples TRBV11-2 to TRBJ2-3; D not certain. Looked up from germline, CDR1 is SGHAT and CDR2 is FQNNGV. V gave up 1 base and J gave up 6 bases, with 14 bases separating them. This CDR3 contains 15 residues. In DNA form, the CDR3 reads TGTGCCAGCAGCTTAGGATATGCGCTCCTCGATACGCAGTATTTT. This sequence encodes CASSLGYALLDTQYF.

The chain uses TRBV15 and TRBJ2-2; unclear D gene. Trimming stripped 0 bases from V and 6 bases from J, with 11 bases between. The CDR3 is made up of 15 amino acids. Germline V CDR1 and CDR2: LNHNV, YYDKDF (reference sequence). CDR3 DNA: TGTGCCACCAGCAGAGATGCCCTACCTCCCGGGGAGCTGTTTTTT. Translated: CATSRDALPPGELFF.

The rearrangement joins TRBV28 to TRBJ2-6; possible D gene TRBD1, 6 bases. The V gene's germline CDR1 is MDHEN and CDR2 SYDVKM. Trimming removed 7 bases at V and 0 bases at J, with 16 bases between. CDR3 length equals 17 residues. The CDR3: CASTLGGRSSGANVLTF. CDR3 sequence (DNA): TGTGCCAGCACCCTAGGGGGACGCAGCTCTGGGGCCAACGTCCTGACTTTC.

The rearrangement joins TRBV4-1 to TRBJ2-7; 8 bases are a match to TRBD1. Germline CDR1 MGHRA, CDR2 YSYEKL. V dropped 0 bases and J dropped 3; count of bases not matched to a gene: 7. The CDR3 loop spans 16 amino acids. The CDR3 region has the DNA TGCGCCAGCAGCCAAGATTTCCAGGGGGCTCTCTACGAGCAGTACTTC. It yields the protein CASSQDFQGALYEQYF.

Written as DNA, the CDR3 is TGTGCCAGCAGCCGCCCGGGGACACAGGGCAATGAGCAGTTCTTC. It encodes CASSRPGTQGNEQFF. J is TRBJ2-1 and V is TRBV7-9, with a tentative D call TRBD1 (6 bases). CDR3 size: 15 residues. V was cut by 5 bases and J by 6 bases, with 17 bases left in between. The germline V gene has CDR1 SEHNR and CDR2 FQNEAQ (reference sequence).

The chain is built from TRBV9 and TRBJ1-4; 7 nucleotides match TRBD1. The V segment lost 4 bases and the J segment 4 bases; nucleotides outside the gene matches: 7. Germline-derived CDR1 and CDR2 are SGDLS and YYNGEE. This CDR3 is 15 amino acids long. CDR3 loop: CASSPTTGYNEKLFF. CDR3 nucleotide sequence: TGTGCCAGCAGCCCGACGACAGGGTATAATGAAAAACTGTTTTTT.

The V gene is TRBV28, the J gene TRBJ2-2; D uncertain. This CDR3 has 12 amino acids. Germline CDR1 and CDR2: MDHEN and SYDVKM. V lost 4 bases, J lost 6 bases, and 6 bases lay in between. The CDR3 loop reads CASSWYAGELFF. The CDR3 DNA is TGTGCCAGCAGTTGGTATGCCGGGGAGCTGTTTTTT.

V and J are TRBV4-3 and TRBJ2-1, with D possibly being TRBD1 (7 bases). Trimming removed 2 bases at V and 4 bases at J, with 15 bases between. This CDR3 is 16 amino acids long. CDR1 is LGHNA, CDR2 YSLEER, per germline. CDR3 DNA: TGCGCCAGCAGCCAAAGGGGCAGGGGGGCGTACAATGAGCAGTTCTTC. Translation gives CASSQRGRGAYNEQFF.

The rearrangement links TRBV19 to TRBJ1-2; D not certain. This CDR3 has 12 residues. The germline V gene encodes CDR1 LNHDA and CDR2 SQIVND (reference sequence). The germline V and J ends were trimmed by 2 bases and 5 bases, with 6 bases remaining between them. This chain's CDR3 is CASSIYGYGYTF. The CDR3 DNA reads as TGTGCCAGTAGTATATACGGATATGGCTACACCTTC.

The chain combines TRBV21-1 with TRBJ1-6. TRBV21-1 is described as a pseudogene. The CDR3 totals 16 residues. As DNA, the CDR3 is TGTGCCAGCAGCAAAGAATCAGGAGGGGATAATTCACCCCTCCACTTT. Its translation: CASSKESGGDNSPLHF.

The chain joins TRBV10-3 to TRBJ2-1; 7 positions agree with TRBD1. The CDR3 length is 19 residues. Germline CDR1 is ENHRY and CDR2 is SYGVKD. V lost 6 bases and J lost 2; bases outside the gene matches: 19. CDR3 DNA sequence: TGTGCCATCAGACCGACAGGGTCTCCAGGCACACCACCCTACAATGAGCAGTTCTTC. Translation: CAIRPTGSPGTPPYNEQFF.

A note on this clone: The sample has other DNA sequences that encode this CDR3 too. V is TRBV5-1 and J is TRBJ2-7; D is ambiguous. The germline gives CDR1 SGHRS, CDR2 YFSETQ. This CDR3 comprises 12 residues. Trimming removed 4 bases from V and 5 bases from J, with 10 bases in between. The CDR3 DNA is TGCGCCAGCAGCCTTGGGCGCGACGAGCAGTACTTC. Its translation is CASSLGRDEQYF.

The chain joins TRBV19 to TRBJ2-3; D uncertain. The V and J ends lost 6 bases and 6 bases respectively, with 10 bases between them. The CDR3 runs 12 residues. Germline loops: CDR1 LNHDA, CDR2 SQIVND (reference sequence). The CDR3 loop is CASSYAADTQYF. The CDR3 DNA reads as TGTGCCAGTAGCTATGCCGCGGATACGCAGTATTTT.

J is TRBJ2-1 and V is TRBV20-1; D gene ambiguous. The CDR3 is 11 residues long. The germline V and J ends were trimmed by 4 bases and 4 bases, with 5 bases remaining between them. Looked up from germline, CDR1 is DFQATT and CDR2 is SNEGSKA (reference sequence). The DNA of the CDR3 is TGCAGTGCTATTGAGTACAATGAGCAGTTCTTC. It is translated as CSAIEYNEQFF.

This chain links TRBV11-2 with TRBJ2-7; 9 positions agree with TRBD2. The length of the CDR3 is 14 residues. The V gene end was trimmed by 5 bases and the J gene end by 4 bases; junction bases not matched to a gene: 6. In germline, CDR1 is SGHAT, CDR2 FQNNGV. CDR3 residues: CASSASGGSYEQYF. The CDR3 bases are TGTGCCAGCAGCGCAAGCGGGGGGAGTTACGAGCAGTACTTC.

Of note for this clone: An end of the junction differs from the germline gene, which may be a read error. The chain is built from TRBV15 and TRBJ2-2, with 7 bases lining up with TRBD2. From germline, CDR1 is LNHNV and CDR2 YYDKDF (reference sequence). This CDR3 contains 18 residues. CDR3: CATSRAGWEGPNTGELFF. Here the CDR3 DNA reads TGTGCCACCAGTAGAGCGGGATGGGAGGGGCCGAACACCGGGGAGCTGTTTTTT.

V gene TRBV27 combines with J gene TRBJ2-5, with unresolved D. The CDR3 runs to 17 residues. From germline, CDR1 is MNHEY and CDR2 SMNVEV (reference sequence). Trimming removed 6 bases from V and 1 base from J, with 21 bases in between. This CDR3 reads CASSLTRTSHSQETQYF. DNA for the CDR3: TGTGCCAGCAGCCTAACCCGGACCTCCCACTCCCAAGAGACCCAGTACTTC.

About this clone: This specimen includes other DNA sequences encoding the same CDR3. V usage is TRBV19 and J usage is TRBJ1-1; a possible D gene is TRBD1 (5 bases). This CDR3 contains 14 residues. Germline V CDR1 and CDR2: LNHDA, SQIVND (reference sequence). V was cut by 3 bases and J by 0 bases, with 8 bases left in between. CDR3 nucleotides: TGTGCCAGTAGTATCCAGGGTCTGAACACTGAAGCTTTCTTT. This translates into CASSIQGLNTEAFF.

The rearrangement joins TRBV15 to TRBJ2-7; D possibly corresponds to TRBD2 (6 bases). Germline CDR1 and CDR2: LNHNV and YYDKDF (reference sequence). CDR3 length: 16 amino acids. V shed 4 bases and J shed 3 bases, with 19 bases lying between them. The CDR3 loop reads CATSKLEGRLIYEQYF. The DNA for the CDR3 is TGTGCCACCAGCAAGCTGGAGGGGCGTTTAATCTACGAGCAGTACTTC. The variable domain in full, with the rest retrieved from reference TRBV15 and TRBJ2-7, is DAMVIQNPRYQVTQFGKPVTLSCSQTLNHNVMYWYQQKSSQAPKLLFHYYDKDFNNEADTPDNFQSRRPNTSFCFLDIRSPGLGDTAMYLCATSKLEGRLIYEQYFGPGTRLTVT.